The 20 T cell receptor beta chains below come from one sample, sequenced in a study of regulatory T cells in long-lasting Graves disease. The TCR beta library used iRepertoire HTBI primers with Arm-PCR amplification of CDR3. MiXCR, applied by TCRdb to the multiplex PCR reads, yields one record per CDR3 protein. The sample has roughly 700,000 distinct CDR3 sequences; roughly 30% are singletons. The time point is: persistent/refractory GD, antithyroid drugs over 5 years with positive TRAb. The authors made the TCR library using RNA they extracted from PBMCs. The input for sequencing was peripheral blood mononuclear cells (PBMCs), taken when the disease was refractory, from a patient treated with antithyroid drugs. Source of these receptors: a female donor with Graves disease.

About this clonotype: This may come from a read error, since a much larger clone is one base off. This sequence joins TRBV11-2 and TRBJ2-4; D is uncertain. Germline V gene lookup returns CDR1 SGHAT and CDR2 FQNNGV. This CDR3 spans 14 amino acids. DNA of the CDR3: TGTGCCAGCAGCTTACCAGTAGCCAAAAGCATTCAGTACTTC. Translating gives CASSLPVAKSIQYF.

V is TRBV20-1 and J is TRBJ2-4; TRBD2 agrees at 11 bases. The germline V gene has CDR1 DFQATT and CDR2 SNEGSKA (reference sequence). The ends lost 5 bases at V and 5 bases at J; junction bases unmatched: 14. The CDR3 runs 17 residues. CDR3 sequence reads: CSAQSPWGSGRENIQYF. The CDR3 DNA is TGCAGTGCTCAATCCCCCTGGGGTAGCGGGAGGGAAAACATTCAGTACTTC.

This clonotype was picked up a small number of times. The chain employs TRBV11-3 and TRBJ2-2; unclear D gene. This CDR3 has 15 residues. The V gene's germline CDR1 is SGHNT and CDR2 YENEEA. Trimming stripped 0 bases from V and 7 bases from J, with 12 bases between. The CDR3: CASSLDPAGDGELFF. The CDR3 DNA reads as TGTGCCAGCAGCTTAGATCCGGCAGGAGACGGGGAGCTGTTTTTT. Complete variable domain (other parts from reference TRBV11-3 and TRBJ2-2): EAGVVQSPRYKIIEKKQPVAFWCNPISGHNTLYWYLQNLGQGPELLIRYENEEAVDDSQLPKDRFSAERLKGVDSTLKIQPAELGDSAVYLCASSLDPAGDGELFFGEGSRLTVL.

The chain uses TRBV5-1 and TRBJ1-3, with D tentatively TRBD1 (6 bases). From germline, CDR1 is SGHRS and CDR2 YFSETQ. This CDR3 region has 15 residues. Trimming pared 4 bases from V and 2 bases from J, leaving 13 bases between. CDR3 sequence: CASSLEGGAGNTIYF. The DNA for the CDR3 is TGCGCCAGCAGCCTCGAGGGGGGGGCTGGAAACACCATATATTTT.

The V call is TRBV11-2, the J call TRBJ2-1; 7 nucleotides agree with TRBD2. Germline CDR1 is SGHAT and CDR2 is FQNNGV. Unmatched junction bases numbered 8, after V lost 5 bases and J lost 7 bases. The CDR3 is made up of 14 amino acids. The DNA for the CDR3 is TGTGCCAGCAGCCCGGGTGTGGGAGGGAATGAGCAGTTCTTC. Amino acid sequence: CASSPGVGGNEQFF.

The table lists this clonotype with a few counts. The chain links TRBV3-1 to TRBJ2-7, with D unresolved. Deletions cut 1 base from V and 0 bases from J, with 10 bases between. Germline V gene sequence: CDR1 LGHDT, CDR2 YNNKEL (reference sequence). The CDR3 is 15 amino acids. CDR3: CASSQVWTASYEQYF. Here the CDR3 DNA reads TGTGCCAGCAGCCAAGTCTGGACGGCCTCCTACGAGCAGTACTTC.

This clonotype has a handful of counts. The V gene is TRBV11-1, the J gene TRBJ1-3; D is undetermined. Germline lookup yields CDR1 SGHAT and CDR2 FQDESV (reference sequence). The CDR3 consists of 17 residues. V was clipped by 2 bases and J by 7 bases, with 21 bases between them. The CDR3 reads CASSLIGPAGSRNTIYF. CDR3 DNA: TGTGCCAGCAGCTTAATTGGACCCGCAGGTTCAAGGAACACCATATATTTT.

CDR3 loop: CASSYQGQGYGYTF. CDR3 sequence (DNA): TGTGCCAGCAGTTACCAAGGACAGGGGTATGGCTACACCTTC. V is TRBV6-9 and J is TRBJ1-2; 9 nucleotides align to TRBD1. The CDR3 totals 14 residues. In germline, CDR1 is MNHGY, CDR2 SVAAGI. V lost 3 bases to trimming and J lost 5 bases; unmatched junction nucleotides: 4.

This clonotype was observed a single time. The rearrangement links TRBV20-1 to TRBJ2-5; D uncertain. The CDR3 is 12 residues long. CDR1 is DFQATT, CDR2 SNEGSKA, per germline (reference sequence). The V and J ends lost 6 bases and 3 bases respectively, with 11 bases between them. DNA of the CDR3: TGCAGTGCCGGTCCCCAGGAAGAGACCCAGTACTTC. Its translation is CSAGPQEETQYF.

The chain joins TRBV10-3 to TRBJ1-5; 10 positions match TRBD1. The V and J ends lost 0 bases and 4 bases, in that order; junction bases with no gene match: 3. The CDR3 is 16 residues long. Germline V gene sequence: CDR1 ENHRY, CDR2 SYGVKD. In nucleotides, the CDR3 is TGTGCCATCAGTGAGTCCGGGACAGGGGCTAATCAGCCCCAGCATTTT. Amino acids: CAISESGTGANQPQHF.

V usage is TRBV9 and J usage is TRBJ1-2; TRBD1 is a possible D gene (5 bases). Germline V gene data show CDR1 as SGDLS and CDR2 as YYNGEE. CDR3 length equals 16 residues. V lost 3 bases and J 1 base, leaving 16 bases between the germline ends. Written as DNA, the CDR3 is TGTGCCAGCAGCGGTACGGGGCGAGTATTTAACTATGGCTACACCTTC. Its translation: CASSGTGRVFNYGYTF.

This clonotype was counted a few times. V gene TRBV20-1 combines with J gene TRBJ1-1; no firm D call. Trimming cost V 4 bases and J 4 bases, with 16 bases left between them. The germline CDR1 and CDR2 sequences are DFQATT and SNEGSKA (reference sequence). The CDR3 has 14 residues. CDR3 coding DNA: TGCAGTGCTACCCTCCCGTCGGGTTTCACTGAAGCTTTCTTT. Translated: CSATLPSGFTEAFF.

The V and J genes are TRBV12-3 or TRBV12-4 and TRBJ2-5; maybe TRBD1 (6 bases). The CDR3 has 13 residues. Trimming removed 4 bases from V and 5 bases from J, with 11 bases in between. The CDR3 loop is CASSSSGDETQYF. The CDR3 region has the DNA TGTGCCAGCAGTTCATCAGGGGATGAGACCCAGTACTTC.

This clonotype was recorded a few times. The genes are TRBV30 and TRBJ2-2, with D perhaps matching TRBD1 or TRBD2 (6 bases each). The V and J ends lost 8 bases and 2 bases respectively, with 15 bases between them. The CDR3 contains 14 residues. The germline V gene has CDR1 GTSNPN and CDR2 SVGIG (reference sequence). CDR3 region: CAGHGGTNTGELFF. The DNA for the CDR3 is TGTGCCGGGCACGGAGGGACAAACACCGGGGAGCTGTTTTTT.

The chain carries TRBV13 and TRBJ1-1, with 7 bases matching TRBD1. V was clipped by 8 bases and J by 4 bases; unmatched bases: 7. CDR1 and CDR2 from the germline V gene are PRHDT and FYEKMQ (reference sequence). This CDR3 comprises 13 residues. CDR3 sequence reads: CASLGQEGTEAFF. The CDR3 bases are TGTGCCAGCCTAGGACAGGAGGGCACTGAAGCTTTCTTT.

This clonotype was recorded many times. The V and J genes are TRBV28 and TRBJ2-5, with a possible D match to TRBD2 (6 bases). Per the germline V gene, CDR1 is MDHEN and CDR2 is SYDVKM. The CDR3 loop spans 14 amino acids. The V gene lost 2 bases and the J gene lost 5 bases, with 12 bases spanning the gap. CDR3 loop: CASSLAGPGETQYF. The CDR3 DNA is TGTGCCAGCAGTTTAGCGGGGCCAGGCGAGACCCAGTACTTC.

Many counts were recorded for this clonotype. The chain employs TRBV27 and TRBJ1-2; D unresolved. The V end lost 3 bases, the J end lost 6 bases, and 14 bases lay between the germline ends. CDR1 and CDR2 (germline): MNHEY, SMNVEV (reference sequence). The CDR3 consists of 14 residues. CDR3 nucleotide sequence: TGTGCCAGCAGTTTTTCCGGAAAGTGGGATGGCTACACCTTC. Translating gives CASSFSGKWDGYTF.

This clonotype was seen repeatedly, ten times or more. The V gene is TRBV2, the J gene TRBJ1-6; D gene unclear. The V gene's germline CDR1 is SNHLY and CDR2 FYNNEI. The V gene lost 4 bases and the J gene lost 7 bases, with 11 bases spanning the gap. The CDR3 totals 14 residues. CDR3 bases: TGTGCCAGCAGTGTCGTCAGTTTGAATTCACCCCTCCACTTT. It is translated as CASSVVSLNSPLHF. The full variable domain, its missing parts supplied by reference TRBV2 and TRBJ1-6, is EPEVTQTPSHQVTQMGQEVILRCVPISNHLYFYWYRQILGQKVEFLVSFYNNEISEKSEIFDDQFSVERPDGSNFTLKIRSTKLEDSAMYFCASSVVSLNSPLHFGNGTRLTVT.

This clonotype was picked up a small number of times. The chain joins TRBV15 to TRBJ1-5; D unresolved. Germline CDR1 reads LNHNV; CDR2 reads YYDKDF (reference sequence). CDR3 length equals 16 residues. Trimming cost V 0 bases and J 1 base, with 10 bases left between them. For the CDR3, the DNA is TGTGCCACCAGCAGAGACACTTTCATAAGCAATCAGCCCCAGCATTTT. This sequence encodes CATSRDTFISNQPQHF.

This chain uses TRBV28 with TRBJ1-2; D remains unclear. Looked up from germline, CDR1 is MDHEN and CDR2 is SYDVKM. CDR3 length: 14 residues. Trimming cost V 2 bases and J 4 bases, with 11 bases left between them. The CDR3 DNA reads TGTGCCAGCAGTTTAAGCATATTCTCCTATGGCTACACCTTC. Protein product: CASSLSIFSYGYTF.